These T cell receptor beta chains were read from a single sample in a study of identical twins. TCRdb used MiXCR to reprocess the 5' RACE reads, holding one entry per CDR3 protein. This sample has about 250,000 distinct CDR3 sequences, with roughly 13% found just once. Material for sequencing was memory (CD45RO+) T cells sorted from blood. The source is a woman under 30 in good health. The CDR3 runs from the conserved cysteine through the conserved F or W. D genes are given only for firm matches. Rows give clone size only sometimes, using once, few, many, or a class for an expanded clone.

d_call	v_call	clone_size	j_call	cdr3_aa	cdr3_nt
-	TRBV16	-	TRBJ1-5	CASSLIGEVQHF	TGTGCCAGCAGCCTTATAGGGGAGGTCCAGCATTTT
-	TRBV2	-	TRBJ1-5	CASRANRDNQPQHF	TGTGCCAGCAGGGCAAACAGGGACAATCAGCCCCAGCATTTT
-	TRBV15	-	TRBJ1-3	CATSRDPVAGNTIYF	TGTGCCACCAGCAGAGATCCTGTAGCTGGAAACACCATATATTTT
TRBD2	TRBV5-1	few	TRBJ2-3	CASSLKVPSGILDTQYF	TGCGCCAGCAGCTTGAAGGTACCTAGCGGGATTCTCGATACGCAGTATTTT
-	TRBV20-1	few	TRBJ1-2	CSARLYPYGYTF	TGCAGTGCCAGACTTTACCCCTATGGCTACACCTTC
-	TRBV12-3/TRBV12-4	-	TRBJ2-3	CASSFHSLARGTDTQYF	TGTGCCAGCAGTTTTCATTCGCTAGCCCGAGGCACAGATACGCAGTATTTT
TRBD1	TRBV19	-	TRBJ2-1	CASSILQGVGEQFF	TGTGCCAGTAGTATACTACAGGGGGTTGGTGAGCAGTTCTTC
-	TRBV5-4	few	TRBJ2-1	CASSRDRDEQFF	TGTGCCAGCAGTAGGGATCGAGATGAGCAGTTCTTC
-	TRBV6-2/TRBV6-3	-	TRBJ1-2	CASSYSTADYGYTF	TGTGCCAGCAGTTACTCGACGGCAGACTATGGCTACACCTTC
TRBD1	TRBV6-2/TRBV6-3	-	TRBJ1-5	CASSRDSGNQPQHF	TGTGCCAGCAGCCGGGACAGCGGCAATCAGCCCCAGCATTTT
-	TRBV12-3/TRBV12-4	-	TRBJ1-1	CASSSSGGNTEAFF	TGTGCCAGCAGTTCGTCCGGTGGAAACACTGAAGCTTTCTTT
-	TRBV14	-	TRBJ2-3	CASSQDRRAWNTDTQYF	TGTGCCAGCAGCCAAGATCGACGGGCTTGGAACACAGATACGCAGTATTTT
TRBD2	TRBV20-1	many	TRBJ2-5	CSAPGLAGVRETQYF	TGCAGTGCCCCGGGACTAGCGGGAGTTAGGGAGACCCAGTACTTC
TRBD2	TRBV12-3/TRBV12-4	few	TRBJ2-7	CASSPRAGGGSYEQYF	TGTGCCAGCAGTCCGCGGGCTGGCGGGGGCTCCTACGAGCAGTACTTC
-	TRBV20-1	few	TRBJ1-1	CSAIPDIEAFF	TGCAGTGCTATTCCGGACATTGAAGCTTTCTTT
-	TRBV20-1	-	TRBJ2-1	CSARGIRGGGDYNEQFF	TGCAGTGCTAGAGGAATCCGAGGGGGTGGGGATTACAATGAGCAGTTCTTC
-	TRBV24-1	-	TRBJ2-3	CATSDSRLLADTQYF	TGTGCCACCAGTGATTCTCGACTCCTAGCAGATACGCAGTATTTT
-	TRBV7-9	-	TRBJ2-1	CASSTGQPPRSNEQFF	TGTGCCAGCAGCACCGGACAGCCACCGCGCTCCAATGAGCAGTTCTTC
-	TRBV12-3/TRBV12-4	few	TRBJ1-1	CASRPGLAGGMNTEAFF	TGTGCCAGCAGACCCGGACTGGCGGGGGGAATGAACACTGAAGCTTTCTTT
-	TRBV5-8	-	TRBJ2-5	CASSFQAGVQETQYF	TGTGCCAGCAGCTTTCAGGCCGGTGTCCAAGAGACCCAGTACTTC
TRBD2	TRBV7-6	few	TRBJ2-2	CASSLTSARGELFF	TGTGCCAGCAGCCTGACTAGCGCACGAGGGGAGCTGTTTTTT
TRBD1	TRBV6-5	-	TRBJ2-7	CASISDRAEQYF	TGTGCCAGCATTTCAGACAGGGCCGAGCAGTACTTC
-	TRBV6-1	many	TRBJ1-1	CASWFNSNTEAFF	TGTGCCAGTTGGTTTAACTCCAACACTGAAGCTTTCTTT
-	TRBV6-1	-	TRBJ1-5	CASRETGLSHQPQHF	TGTGCCAGCAGGGAAACAGGGCTCTCCCATCAGCCCCAGCATTTT
-	TRBV29-1	-	TRBJ1-1	CSVARGGTEAFF	TGCAGCGTTGCCCGGGGAGGTACTGAAGCTTTCTTT
-	TRBV20-1	-	TRBJ2-3	CSASRDQHTDTQYF	TGCAGTGCTAGCCGGGACCAACACACAGATACGCAGTATTTT
-	TRBV7-6	-	TRBJ1-5	CASSLTSKNQPQHF	TGTGCCAGCAGCCTTACCAGTAAAAATCAGCCCCAGCATTTT
-	TRBV25-1	few	TRBJ2-1	CASRDSQDEQFF	TGTGCCAGCAGGGACTCACAGGATGAGCAGTTCTTC
-	TRBV10-1	-	TRBJ2-2	CASQSVTGELFF	TGCGCCAGCCAGAGCGTCACCGGGGAGCTGTTTTTT
-	TRBV20-1	-	TRBJ2-3	CGPFIPPDTQYF	TGCGGACCCTTCATCCCCCCAGATACGCAGTATTTT
-	TRBV18	-	TRBJ1-2	CASSRQEGRGYTF	TGTGCCAGCTCCCGGCAGGAGGGGCGAGGCTACACCTTC
-	TRBV5-1	many	TRBJ2-7	CASSLNGRDYEQYF	TGCGCCAGCAGCTTGAACGGGAGAGACTACGAGCAGTACTTC
TRBD2	TRBV20-1	few	TRBJ2-1	CSARTSGGATEQFF	TGCAGTGCTAGAACTAGCGGGGGGGCAACTGAGCAGTTCTTC
TRBD2	TRBV7-9	many	TRBJ2-7	CASTGSGVNYEQYF	TGTGCCAGCACAGGCAGCGGGGTTAATTACGAGCAGTACTTC
TRBD2	TRBV27	few	TRBJ2-7	CASSLGGSLAYEQYF	TGTGCCAGCAGTTTGGGGGGGAGTCTTGCGTACGAGCAGTACTTC
-	TRBV18	many	TRBJ1-1	CASTQGTTEAFF	TGTGCCAGCACTCAGGGTACCACTGAAGCTTTCTTT
TRBD2	TRBV12-3/TRBV12-4	-	TRBJ2-7	CASSLGEGYYEQYF	TGTGCCAGCAGTTTGGGGGAGGGTTACTACGAGCAGTACTTC
-	TRBV9	many	TRBJ1-4	CASSVEGEIGKLFF	TGTGCCAGCAGCGTAGAGGGGGAGATTGGAAAACTGTTTTTT
TRBD1	TRBV10-3	-	TRBJ1-1	CAISESIGQGYPGAFF	TGTGCCATCAGTGAGTCGATAGGACAGGGGTACCCTGGAGCTTTCTTT
-	TRBV11-2	few	TRBJ1-2	CASSLDLGTAAYGYTF	TGTGCCAGCAGCTTAGATCTAGGCACCGCGGCCTATGGCTACACCTTC
-	TRBV7-7	few	TRBJ2-1	CASSLGQRSNEQFF	TGTGCCAGCAGCTTAGGCCAGCGATCCAATGAGCAGTTCTTC
-	TRBV3-1	many	TRBJ2-3	CASSQIDTQYF	TGTGCCAGCAGCCAGATAGATACGCAGTATTTT
-	TRBV3-1	many	TRBJ1-1	CASSRGLNTEAFF	TGTGCCAGCAGCCGGGGGCTGAACACTGAAGCTTTCTTT
TRBD2	TRBV20-1	few	TRBJ2-1	CSARDPLAGSAEQFF	TGCAGTGCTAGAGACCCCTTAGCGGGTAGCGCTGAGCAGTTCTTC
TRBD1	TRBV6-2/TRBV6-3	few	TRBJ1-2	CASSYQGARGYTF	TGTGCCAGCAGTTACCAGGGGGCGCGAGGCTACACCTTC
-	TRBV12-3/TRBV12-4	many	TRBJ1-1	CASRKWAGEFRDTEAFF	TGTGCCAGCAGGAAGTGGGCGGGGGAGTTTCGAGACACTGAAGCTTTCTTT
-	TRBV10-3	-	TRBJ2-1	CAISESRGVTYNEQFF	TGTGCCATCAGTGAGTCCAGGGGGGTCACCTACAATGAGCAGTTCTTC
-	TRBV3-1	-	TRBJ2-2	CASSRLANTGELFF	TGTGCCAGCAGCCGACTAGCGAACACCGGGGAGCTGTTTTTT
-	TRBV20-1	-	TRBJ2-1	CSATRLAAEQFF	TGCAGTGCTACCCGGTTAGCAGCTGAGCAGTTCTTC
TRBD2	TRBV11-1	few	TRBJ2-2	CASSLLAANTGELFF	TGTGCCAGCAGCTTACTAGCGGCGAACACCGGGGAGCTGTTTTTT